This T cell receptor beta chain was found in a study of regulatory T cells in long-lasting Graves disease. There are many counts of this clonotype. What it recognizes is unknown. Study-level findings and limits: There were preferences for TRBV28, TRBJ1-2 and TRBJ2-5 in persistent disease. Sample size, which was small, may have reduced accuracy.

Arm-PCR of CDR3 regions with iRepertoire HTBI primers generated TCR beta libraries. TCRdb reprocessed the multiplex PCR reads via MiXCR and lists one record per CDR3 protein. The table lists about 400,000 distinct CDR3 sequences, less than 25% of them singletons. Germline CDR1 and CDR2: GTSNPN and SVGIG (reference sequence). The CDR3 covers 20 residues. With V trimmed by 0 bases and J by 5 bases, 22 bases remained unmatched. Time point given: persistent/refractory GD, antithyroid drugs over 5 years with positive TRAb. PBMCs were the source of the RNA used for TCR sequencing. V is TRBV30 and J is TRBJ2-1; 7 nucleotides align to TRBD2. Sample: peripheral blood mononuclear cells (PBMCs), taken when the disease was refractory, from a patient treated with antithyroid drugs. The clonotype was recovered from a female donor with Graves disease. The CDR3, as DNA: TGTGCCTGGAGTGTACTCGGGACGCCGGGACTACCGCTTCGGAACAATGAGCAGTTCTTC. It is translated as CAWSVLGTPGLPLRNNEQFF.